Below, 18 T cell receptor beta chains from the same sample are listed, as sequenced in a study of monozygotic twins with inflammatory bowel disease. With the 5' RACE reads reprocessed, TCRdb shows one record per CDR3 protein and no DNA. Its clone listing holds some 330,000 distinct CDR3 sequences. Sequenced: blood. The receptors were gathered from a human donor with ulcerative colitis or Crohn's disease, or a healthy co-twin of an affected twin (not recorded which).

This chain joins TRBV6-1 and TRBJ2-1; TCRdb's assignment of TRBD1 cannot be checked, as there is no DNA. Germline V gene data show CDR1 as MNHNS and CDR2 as SASEGT. The CDR3 covers 16 residues. The CDR3 loop reads CASSGGLRGPGGEQFF.

The rearrangement joins TRBV20-1 to TRBJ1-3. The germline V gene encodes CDR1 DFQATT and CDR2 SNEGSKA (reference sequence). The CDR3 runs 15 residues. The CDR3 sequence: CSAGVPTPTGNTIYF.

The chain recombines TRBV24-1 with TRBJ2-1. From germline, CDR1 is KGHDR and CDR2 SFDVKD. This CDR3 has 11 residues. CDR3 residues: CATSDVYEQFF.

The V gene is TRBV12-3 or TRBV12-4, the J gene TRBJ1-1; with no DNA, the TCRdb D assignment of TRBD1 cannot be verified. The CDR3 contains 17 residues. This CDR3 is CASIRNAGGVLGTEAFF.

The chain links TRBV6-1 to TRBJ1-3. The CDR3 totals 15 residues. The germline CDR1 and CDR2 sequences are MNHNS and SASEGT. This CDR3 is CASRPAAHSGNTIYF.

The chain joins TRBV7-2 to TRBJ2-7. Germline V gives CDR1 SGHTA, CDR2 FQGNSA. This CDR3 region has 11 residues. The CDR3 protein is CASSLWYEQYF.

The V gene is TRBV29-1, the J gene TRBJ2-5; the D gene TCRdb calls, TRBD1, cannot be checked with no DNA. Germline loops: CDR1 SQVTM, CDR2 ANQGSEA. This CDR3 contains 15 residues. The CDR3 reads CSVELTGVHQETQYF. The full variable domain, completed using reference TRBV29-1 and TRBJ2-5, is SAVISQKPSRDICQRGTSLTIQCQVDSQVTMMFWYRQQPGQSLTLIATANQGSEATYESGFVIDKFPISRPNLTFSTLTVSNMSPEDSSIYLCSVELTGVHQETQYFGPGTRLLVL.

The chain combines TRBV5-5 with TRBJ2-5. Germline loops: CDR1 SGHKS, CDR2 YYEKEE (reference sequence). The CDR3 contains 12 residues. The CDR3 loop reads CASSWAQETQYF.

The genes are TRBV7-9 and TRBJ1-1; TCRdb lists TRBD1, though no DNA is available to test this call. Per germline, CDR1 SEHNR and CDR2 FQNEAQ (reference sequence). The CDR3 spans 14 residues. The CDR3 loop is CASSQGQGFTEAFF. Drawing the rest from reference TRBV7-9 and TRBJ1-1, the complete variable domain is DTGVSQNPRHKITKRGQNVTFRCDPISEHNRLYWYRQTLGQGPEFLTYFQNEAQLEKSRLLSDRFSAERPKGSFSTLEIQRTEQGDSAMYLCASSQGQGFTEAFFGQGTRLTVV.

This rearrangement joins TRBV12-3 or TRBV12-4 to TRBJ1-2; TCRdb indicates TRBD1, and absent DNA this call remains unverified. This CDR3 has 14 residues. CDR3 protein: CASSLWDRGHGYTF.

This chain links TRBV6-1 with TRBJ2-1. Germline values: CDR1 MNHNS, CDR2 SASEGT. The CDR3 loop spans 13 amino acids. The CDR3 reads CASSERSLNEQFF.

This chain connects TRBV12-3 or TRBV12-4 to TRBJ2-5; TCRdb's D gene call, TRBD1, goes unchecked for lack of DNA. CDR3 length equals 15 residues. CDR3 region: CASSPAWGGEETQYF.

The gene calls are TRBV5-4 and TRBJ1-6. The CDR3 covers 15 residues. CDR1 and CDR2 from the germline V gene are SGHNT and YYREEE (reference sequence). This chain's CDR3 is CASSVQSSYNSPLHF. Looking up the rest from reference TRBV5-4 and TRBJ1-6 gives the full variable domain: ETGVTQSPTHLIKTRGQQVTLRCSSQSGHNTVSWYQQALGQGPQFIFQYYREEENGRGNFPPRFSGLQFPNYSSELNVNALELDDSALYLCASSVQSSYNSPLHFGNGTRLTVT.

The rearrangement joins TRBV28 to TRBJ2-7; no DNA is available, so the TRBD1 call from TCRdb remains unchecked. CDR1 is MDHEN, CDR2 SYDVKM, per germline. CDR3 size: 14 residues. CDR3 residues: CASRKGTDSYEQYF.

This chain joins TRBV24-1 and TRBJ2-1. This CDR3 has 12 residues. The germline V gene encodes CDR1 KGHDR and CDR2 SFDVKD. CDR3 protein: CATSMEYNEQFF.

The rearrangement joins TRBV10-3 to TRBJ2-7. Germline loops: CDR1 ENHRY, CDR2 SYGVKD. This CDR3 is 12 amino acids long. CDR3 sequence reads: CAIGFTAYEQYF.

The J gene is TRBJ2-5, the V gene TRBV15; TCRdb selects TRBD1, and the lack of DNA leaves this call unchecked. Germline loops: CDR1 LNHNV, CDR2 YYDKDF (reference sequence). The CDR3 sequence is 13 residues long. The chain's CDR3 is CATSPPLGETQYF.

This chain connects TRBV7-9 to TRBJ1-4; as DNA is missing, the TRBD1 call by TCRdb cannot be tested. Germline V CDR1 and CDR2: SEHNR, FQNEAQ (reference sequence). The CDR3 has 15 residues. CDR3 region: CASSDAGTENEKLFF.